The present T cell receptor (beta chain) was sequenced within a study of shared clonotypes between healthy human individuals. Study conclusions and caveats: Genetic and exposure-history diversity was limited by the few donors. Naive CD4 clonotypes were shared across a handful of donors at 4% to 5%. Larger estimated richness was generally recorded for naive subsets relative to memory subsets.

Trimming removed 3 bases at V and 0 bases at J, with 2 bases between. The CDR3 is 12 amino acids. Germline lookup yields CDR1 SGHVS and CDR2 FQNEAQ. Concerning this clone: Its antigen is unknown.

Positively selected for CCR7, the CD45RO-negative cells used as naive CD8 cells excluded terminally differentiated effector memory CD45RA+ cells. Profiled with immunoSEQ multiplex PCR; TCRdb holds only in-frame clones, not every one. The profile shows 560,000 or so clones, approximately 96% of them singletons. This TCR derives from a woman under 40 in good health. The sequenced sample was naive CD8+ T cells sorted from blood. This sequence joins TRBV7-8 and TRBJ1-1; D uncertain. In DNA, the CDR3 is TGTGCCAGCAGCTTCTTGAACACTGAAGCTTTCTTT. It encodes CASSFLNTEAFF.